The 3 T cell receptor beta chains listed next were all sequenced from one sample in a study of blood T cell repertoires in COVID-19. Sequencing used immunoSEQ multiplex PCR; TCRdb keeps in-frame clones, though not all of them. The sample yields over 300,000 clones, 86% seen once. The source material was peripheral blood. The receptors come from a woman aged 45-60 years with acute or convalescent COVID-19.

The chain employs TRBV6-6 and TRBJ1-3; TRBD1 aligns across 7 bases. The V and J ends lost 8 bases and 7 bases, in that order; junction bases with no gene match: 11. The CDR3 consists of 14 residues. Germline V gives CDR1 MNHNY, CDR2 SVGAGI (reference sequence). The CDR3 nucleotides read TGTGCCAGCGCCACTGGAGCAGGGGGTAACACCATATATTTT. Amino acid sequence: CASATGAGGNTIYF.

V usage is TRBV2 and J usage is TRBJ2-3, with unresolved D. Trimming removed 4 bases at V and 1 base at J, with 12 bases between. The CDR3 covers 15 residues. Per the germline V gene, CDR1 is SNHLY and CDR2 is FYNNEI. CDR3 nucleotide sequence: TGTGCCAGCAGTGTAGACCTTGGGCGCACAGATACGCAGTATTTT. Protein sequence: CASSVDLGRTDTQYF.

This sequence joins TRBV28 and TRBJ2-7; D gene ambiguous. From germline, CDR1 is MDHEN and CDR2 SYDVKM. The ends were cut back, 4 bases at V and 0 bases at J, with 19 bases in the middle. This CDR3 spans 17 amino acids. CDR3 in amino acids: CASSSLVPELDSYEQYF. The CDR3 nucleotides read TGTGCCAGCAGTTCTTTAGTCCCAGAGCTAGACTCCTACGAGCAGTACTTC.